Listed below are T cell receptor beta chains from one sample, sequenced in a study of cytomegalovirus exposure and HLA in healthy donors. The repertoire was sequenced with immunoSEQ multiplex PCR; TCRdb's copy has only in-frame clones and lacks some. The data contain about 140,000 clones, approximately 84% of them singletons. Sequences were obtained from PBMCs. These receptor sequences come from a man aged 30-40 years in good health and CMV-seropositive. CDR3s include the opening cysteine and the closing phenylalanine or tryptophan. A D gene is named only where the DNA matches it firmly. The size field is filled for only some rows; it gives once, few, many or a size class.

TRBD2	TRBV10-3	few	TRBJ2-1	CAIRGLAGGNEQFF	TGTGCCATCAGGGGACTAGCGGGAGGGAATGAGCAGTTCTTC
.	TRBV11-2	.	TRBJ1-2	CASSLRANYGYTF	TGTGCCAGCAGCTTACGGGCTAACTATGGCTACACCTTC
TRBD1	TRBV27	once	TRBJ2-2	CASSLPGQVITGELFF	TGTGCCAGCAGTCTCCCGGGACAGGTGATCACCGGGGAGCTGTTTTTT
TRBD2	TRBV5-6	.	TRBJ2-7	CASSSTSGRGEQYF	TGTGCCAGCAGCTCGACTAGCGGGAGGGGCGAGCAGTACTTC
.	TRBV14	.	TRBJ1-2	CASSQVEDRRYGYTF	TGTGCCAGCAGCCAAGTTGAAGACAGACGCTATGGCTACACCTTC
.	TRBV7-2	.	TRBJ1-2	CASSLDMGGYTF	TGTGCCAGCAGCTTGGACATGGGTGGCTACACCTTC
TRBD2	TRBV7-3	.	TRBJ2-3	CASSPSGRATDTQYF	TGTGCCAGCAGCCCTAGCGGGAGGGCCACAGATACGCAGTATTTT
.	TRBV6-1	.	TRBJ1-5	CASRQGYSNQPQHF	TGTGCCAGCAGACAGGGATATAGCAATCAGCCCCAGCATTTT
TRBD1	TRBV2	.	TRBJ1-1	CASSGTGGGTEAFF	TGTGCCAGCAGTGGGACAGGGGGCGGCACTGAAGCTTTCTTT
TRBD2	TRBV28	few	TRBJ2-7	CASSLWTTSGRTGEQYF	TGTGCCAGCAGTTTATGGACCACTAGCGGGAGGACCGGGGAGCAGTACTTC
.	TRBV14	.	TRBJ2-7	CASSQDLGSGIGSSYEQYF	TGTGCCAGCAGCCAAGATCTTGGTTCAGGGATCGGCAGCTCCTACGAGCAGTACTTC
TRBD2	TRBV6-1	.	TRBJ2-7	CASSEEISGPYYEQYF	TGTGCCAGCAGTGAAGAAATTAGCGGGCCTTACTACGAGCAGTACTTC
.	TRBV5-4	.	TRBJ1-1	CASSVSIGTRDTEAFF	TGTGCCAGCAGCGTCTCAATAGGGACTCGGGACACTGAAGCTTTCTTT
.	TRBV23-1	once	TRBJ2-7	CASSQSGFSGEQYF	TGCGCCAGCAGTCAATCTGGCTTCTCTGGCGAGCAGTACTTC
.	TRBV6-1	many	TRBJ1-2	CASSEAQGPNYGYTF	TGTGCCAGCAGTGAAGCCCAGGGGCCTAACTATGGCTACACCTTC
TRBD1	TRBV27	.	TRBJ2-1	CASSFTDRGSYNEQFF	TGTGCCAGCAGTTTTACGGACAGGGGGTCCTACAATGAGCAGTTCTTC
TRBD1	TRBV2	.	TRBJ1-5	CASKGTGGPNQPQHF	TGTGCCAGCAAAGGGACAGGGGGACCCAATCAGCCCCAGCATTTT
.	TRBV6-1	.	TRBJ1-2	CASSEAGVGYGYTF	TGTGCCAGCAGTGAAGCCGGGGTTGGCTATGGCTACACCTTC
TRBD1	TRBV5-1	.	TRBJ1-2	CASSPIRDSTKFNYGYTF	TGCGCCAGCAGCCCAATACGGGACAGCACCAAATTTAACTATGGCTACACCTTC
.	TRBV5-6	once	TRBJ1-4	CASSVGRANEKLFF	TGTGCCAGCAGCGTTGGGCGGGCTAATGAAAAACTGTTTTTT
TRBD2	TRBV5-4	.	TRBJ2-7	CASSLGVTGGSYEQYF	TGTGCCAGCAGCTTGGGGGTGACGGGGGGATCCTACGAGCAGTACTTC
TRBD2	TRBV11-2	few	TRBJ2-1	CASSFAGAYNEQFF	TGTGCCAGCAGCTTCGCGGGGGCCTACAATGAGCAGTTCTTC
TRBD1	TRBV5-6	.	TRBJ1-2	CASSFGTAINYGYTF	TGTGCCAGCAGCTTCGGGACAGCCATTAACTATGGCTACACCTTC
TRBD1	TRBV4-2	few	TRBJ2-7	CASSQGNRDSSYEQYF	TGTGCCAGCAGCCAGGGTAACCGGGACAGCTCCTACGAGCAGTACTTC
TRBD2	TRBV11-2	many	TRBJ2-7	CASSPGGLAAVF	TGTGCCAGCAGCCCCGGGGGACTAGCGGCTGTCTTC
.	TRBV6-6	once	TRBJ1-1	CASSYTTGRPEAFF	TGTGCCAGCAGTTACACTACAGGGCGGCCTGAAGCTTTCTTT
TRBD2	TRBV25-1	.	TRBJ2-7	CASSGGGLAVYEQYF	TGTGCCAGCAGTGGGGGCGGGCTAGCGGTCTACGAGCAGTACTTC
TRBD1	TRBV25-1	.	TRBJ1-2	CASSEHSGTGVYGYTF	TGTGCCAGCAGTGAACACTCCGGGACAGGCGTCTATGGCTACACCTTC
TRBD1	TRBV5-6	.	TRBJ1-5	CASSAYGTGNSNQPQHF	TGTGCCAGCAGCGCATACGGGACAGGGAATAGCAATCAGCCCCAGCATTTT
.	TRBV5-4	once	TRBJ2-5	CASARGTYQETQYF	TGTGCCAGCGCACGGGGGACGTACCAAGAGACCCAGTACTTC
TRBD1	TRBV13	.	TRBJ1-2	CASSGDRGRDYGYTF	TGTGCCAGCAGCGGCGACAGGGGGCGAGACTATGGCTACACCTTC
.	TRBV7-3	.	TRBJ2-1	CASSSTSNEQFF	TGTGCCAGCAGCTCCACTTCGAATGAGCAGTTCTTC
.	TRBV6-1	.	TRBJ1-4	CASSENWGTSEKLFF	TGTGCCAGCAGTGAGAATTGGGGGACATCCGAAAAACTGTTTTTT
TRBD1	TRBV5-1	.	TRBJ1-4	CASSAQGAREKLFF	TGCGCCAGCAGCGCACAGGGGGCAAGAGAAAAACTGTTTTTT
.	TRBV7-3	.	TRBJ2-1	CASSLTYYNEQFF	TGTGCCAGCAGCTTAACCTATTACAATGAGCAGTTCTTC
.	TRBV20-1	.	TRBJ2-7	CSARGLDEQYF	TGCAGTGCCAGGGGCCTGGACGAGCAGTACTTC
TRBD1	TRBV6-6	.	TRBJ2-7	CASSYGDRGHEQYF	TGTGCCAGCAGTTACGGGGACAGGGGTCACGAGCAGTACTTC
.	TRBV19	.	TRBJ1-4	CASCPGDAIENEKLFF	TGTGCCAGTTGCCCAGGGGACGCCATCGAGAATGAAAAACTGTTTTTT
.	TRBV30	.	TRBJ2-3	CAWSPGLGDTQYF	TGTGCCTGGAGCCCAGGGTTGGGAGATACGCAGTATTTT
.	TRBV27	.	TRBJ2-5	CASSRYKLAAETQYF	TGTGCCAGCAGTCGATACAAACTAGCAGCAGAGACCCAGTACTTC
.	TRBV27	.	TRBJ1-5	CASSLLSGQPQHF	TGTGCCAGCAGTTTATTGTCAGGACAGCCCCAGCATTTT
.	TRBV29-1	.	TRBJ2-6	CSVETGSGANVLTF	TGCAGCGTTGAAACAGGCTCTGGGGCCAACGTCCTGACTTTC
.	TRBV27	once	TRBJ2-7	CASSPGGGYEQYF	TGTGCCAGCAGTCCCGGGGGTGGGTACGAGCAGTACTTC
TRBD1	TRBV10-3	.	TRBJ1-3	CAISQGLDRAGNTIYF	TGTGCCATCAGTCAAGGCTTGGACAGGGCTGGAAACACCATATATTTT
TRBD1	TRBV6-6	once	TRBJ2-7	CASRAGTGGLYEQYF	TGTGCCAGCAGAGCCGGGACAGGGGGGCTCTACGAGCAGTACTTC
.	TRBV19	.	TRBJ2-7	CASRTGSQQYF	TGTGCCAGTAGGACGGGAAGCCAGCAGTACTTC
TRBD2	TRBV9	.	TRBJ2-7	CASSVATSGSINEQYF	TGTGCCAGCAGCGTAGCCACTAGCGGGAGTATCAACGAGCAGTACTTC
.	TRBV7-2	.	TRBJ1-5	CASSFRGGDQPQHF	TGTGCCAGCAGCTTTCGAGGGGGTGATCAGCCCCAGCATTTT
.	TRBV11-2	.	TRBJ1-6	CASSLLGDSPLHF	TGTGCCAGCAGCTTACTGGGAGATTCACCCCTCCACTTT
.	TRBV5-1	.	TRBJ1-6	CASSLWGVRSSYNSPLHF	TGCGCCAGCAGCTTGTGGGGGGTGAGGAGCTCCTATAATTCACCCCTCCACTTT
.	TRBV2	.	TRBJ1-4	CASRRGNEKLFF	TGTGCCAGCAGACGGGGTAATGAAAAACTGTTTTTT
.	TRBV5-4	.	TRBJ1-1	CASRSGGSNTEAFF	TGTGCCAGCAGGTCGGGGGGATCGAACACTGAAGCTTTCTTT